This passage covers 32 T cell receptor beta chains from one sample sequenced in a study of blood T cell repertoires in COVID-19. Libraries were prepared by immunoSEQ multiplex PCR; TCRdb keeps only in-frame clonotypes and omits some of them. The repertoire holds under 200,000 clones, with roughly 80% as singletons. Specimen: peripheral blood. These receptors came from an older man with acute or convalescent COVID-19.

The chain recombines TRBV5-6 with TRBJ1-2; 8 bases match TRBD1. The ends lost 3 bases at V and 9 bases at J; junction bases unmatched: 10. Looked up from germline, CDR1 is SGHDT and CDR2 is YYEEEE. CDR3 size: 14 residues. In DNA form, the CDR3 reads TGTGCCAGCAGCTACTTAACAGGGGGAAGACGCTACACCTTC. Translating it yields CASSYLTGGRRYTF.

V usage is TRBV12-5 and J usage is TRBJ2-1; 14 bases map to TRBD2. The germline CDR1 and CDR2 sequences are LGHNT and FRNRAP. This CDR3 contains 20 residues. V was pared by 3 bases and J by 1 base, with 11 bases of the junction left unmatched. For the CDR3, the DNA is TGTGCTAGTGGTTTAGGACCGGGACTAGCGGGAGATTCGTCCTACAATGAGCAGTTCTTC. Its protein product is CASGLGPGLAGDSSYNEQFF. Full variable domain (remainder filled in from reference TRBV12-5 and TRBJ2-1): DARVTQTPRHKVTEMGQEVTMRCQPILGHNTVFWYRQTMMQGLELLAYFRNRAPLDDSGMPKDRFSAEMPDATLATLKIQPSEPRDSAVYFCASGLGPGLAGDSSYNEQFFGPGTRLTVL.

The chain joins TRBV19 to TRBJ1-2; D not resolved. The CDR3 length is 15 residues. The ends were cut back, 7 bases at V and 4 bases at J, with 19 bases in the middle. The germline V gene has CDR1 LNHDA and CDR2 SQIVND (reference sequence). The CDR3 spells CASTKTPQGSYGYTF. In DNA, the CDR3 is TGTGCCAGTACCAAAACGCCCCAAGGGAGCTATGGCTACACCTTC.

This chain uses TRBV5-1 with TRBJ2-1, with 15 bases fitting TRBD2. Per germline, CDR1 SGHRS and CDR2 YFSETQ. J lost 7 bases, V lost 0 bases, and 17 bases had no gene match. The CDR3 runs to 21 residues. The CDR3 sequence: CASSLAAWGLAGGKRTNEQFF. In DNA form, the CDR3 reads TGCGCCAGCAGCTTGGCCGCCTGGGGACTAGCGGGAGGAAAGAGGACGAATGAGCAGTTCTTC.

V is TRBV3-1 (or the pseudogene TRBV3-2) and J is TRBJ2-7; 9 bases match TRBD1. The V gene's germline CDR1 is LGHDT and CDR2 YNNKEL (reference sequence). The V and J ends lost 3 bases and 6 bases, in that order; junction bases with no gene match: 9. The CDR3 runs to 15 residues. CDR3 loop: CASSQEGTGWFEQYF. CDR3 nucleotide sequence: TGTGCCAGCAGCCAGGAAGGGACAGGGTGGTTCGAGCAGTACTTC.

The rearrangement links TRBV7-9 to TRBJ2-7; possible D gene TRBD2, 5 bases. Germline lookup yields CDR1 SEHNR and CDR2 FQNEAQ (reference sequence). V lost 1 base, J lost 1 base, and 8 bases lay in between. The CDR3 totals 14 residues. CDR3 nucleotides: TGTGCCAGCAGCTTAGAAGCGGAGTCCTACGAGCAGTACTTC. Protein: CASSLEAESYEQYF.

This clone was seen repeatedly, ten times or more. The junction shows a germline mismatch at one end, possibly a read error. This chain links TRBV5-4 with TRBJ2-2, with TRBD1 matching 8 bases. Germline lookup yields CDR1 SGHNT and CDR2 YYREEE (reference sequence). The CDR3 consists of 15 residues. As DNA, the CDR3 is TGTGCCAGCAGCCCCCGGACAGGGAACTCCGGGGAGCTGTTTTTT. Protein sequence: CASSPRTGNSGELFF.

The gene calls are TRBV6-5 and TRBJ1-5; 7 nucleotides match TRBD1. This CDR3 spans 16 amino acids. Germline-derived CDR1 and CDR2 are MNHEY and SVGAGI. V lost 0 bases to trimming and J lost 11 bases; unmatched junction nucleotides: 13. The CDR3: CASSYSRDSRDLAQHF. The CDR3 DNA sequence: TGTGCCAGCAGTTACTCGAGGGACAGCCGCGATCTGGCCCAGCATTTT.

This clone was seen a single time. The chain employs TRBV28 and TRBJ1-2; D not certain. V gave up 2 bases and J gave up 4 bases, with 14 bases separating them. Germline loops: CDR1 MDHEN, CDR2 SYDVKM. The CDR3 spans 15 residues. CDR3 in amino acids: CASSLPRSGPYGYTF. As DNA, the CDR3 is TGTGCCAGCAGTTTACCCCGATCAGGCCCCTATGGCTACACCTTC.

The chain combines TRBV21-1 with TRBJ2-3; TRBD1, the table's D call, lacks a check against the DNA. TRBV21-1 is deemed a pseudogene. The CDR3 loop spans 17 amino acids. CDR3 amino acids: CASSKAGQGARVDTQYF. The CDR3 bases are TGTGCCAGCAGCAAAGCGGGGCAGGGGGCTCGGGTAGATACGCAGTATTTT.

For this clone: At the DNA level, this CDR3 is encoded by other sequences in the same sample as well. This rearrangement joins TRBV5-4 to TRBJ1-5; D might be TRBD1 (6 bases). The CDR3 has 14 amino acids. Germline CDR1 and CDR2: SGHNT and YYREEE (reference sequence). V lost 4 bases, J lost 2 bases, and 10 bases lay in between. The CDR3 sequence is CASSKQGGNQPQHF. CDR3 in DNA: TGTGCCAGCAGCAAACAGGGTGGCAATCAGCCCCAGCATTTT.

V and J are TRBV7-2 and TRBJ2-2; 10 positions agree with TRBD1. Germline loops: CDR1 SGHTA, CDR2 FQGNSA. The CDR3 has 18 amino acids. The trim removed 1 base at V and 7 bases at J, leaving 12 bases unmatched. CDR3 loop: CASSLGSQTGGVIGELFF. Written as DNA, the CDR3 is TGTGCCAGCAGCTTAGGATCCCAGACAGGGGGCGTTATCGGGGAGCTGTTTTTT. Using reference TRBV7-2 and TRBJ2-2 for the parts outside the CDR3, the full variable domain is GAGVSQSPSNKVTEKGKDVELRCDPISGHTALYWYRQSLGQGLEFLIYFQGNSAPDKSGLPSDRFSAERTGGSVSTLTIQRTQQEDSAVYLCASSLGSQTGGVIGELFFGEGSRLTVL.

The chain carries TRBV29-1 and TRBJ2-5; 7 bases agree with TRBD1. The germline V gene encodes CDR1 SQVTM and CDR2 ANQGSEA. The CDR3 sequence is 12 residues long. Trimming removed 7 bases from V and 5 bases from J; junction bases left unmatched: 7. The CDR3 reads CSGQGLGETQYF. The CDR3 bases are TGCAGCGGACAGGGTCTGGGGGAGACCCAGTACTTC.

This chain joins TRBV28 and TRBJ1-5; TRBD1 matches 7 bases. The junction had 12 bases not matched to a gene; V was cut back by 6 bases and J by 7 bases. CDR3 length equals 15 residues. Germline assignment: CDR1 MDHEN and CDR2 SYDVKM. The CDR3 loop is CASRASDRVYQPQHF. Here the CDR3 DNA reads TGTGCCAGCAGAGCCTCAGACAGGGTATACCAGCCCCAGCATTTT.

The chain has TRBV6-1 and TRBJ1-5, with 10 positions matching TRBD1. CDR3 length: 18 amino acids. Trimming at V came to 2 bases and at J to 7 bases, leaving 14 bases not matched to a gene. Per germline, CDR1 MNHNS and CDR2 SASEGT. The CDR3 DNA sequence: TGTGCCAGCAGTGAATGGGAAGGGACAGGGGTTGGGCGGCAGCCCCAGCATTTT. Protein product: CASSEWEGTGVGRQPQHF.

The J gene is TRBJ2-5, the V gene TRBV19, with no clear D. The CDR3 is 14 amino acids. Germline V gene lookup returns CDR1 LNHDA and CDR2 SQIVND (reference sequence). The V end lost 7 bases, the J end lost 4 bases, and 16 bases lay between the germline ends. CDR3 bases: TGTGCCAGTACCCAGGTGTTGGGCGCAGAGACCCAGTACTTC. Its protein product is CASTQVLGAETQYF.

This chain links TRBV7-9 with TRBJ1-1; 7 bases are shared with TRBD1. The V and J ends lost 5 bases and 0 bases, in that order; junction bases with no gene match: 6. This CDR3 spans 15 amino acids. The germline V gene encodes CDR1 SEHNR and CDR2 FQNEAQ (reference sequence). CDR3 amino acids: CASSIPTGMNTEAFF. The CDR3 DNA reads as TGTGCCAGCAGCATCCCGACAGGGATGAACACTGAAGCTTTCTTT. Using reference TRBV7-9 and TRBJ1-1 for the parts outside the CDR3, the full variable domain is DTGVSQNPRHKITKRGQNVTFRCDPISEHNRLYWYRQTLGQGPEFLTYFQNEAQLEKSRLLSDRFSAERPKGSFSTLEIQRTEQGDSAMYLCASSIPTGMNTEAFFGQGTRLTVV.

The chain combines TRBV5-1 with TRBJ2-7, with D possibly TRBD1 on 6 matching bases. This CDR3 is built from 15 residues. The germline V and J ends were trimmed by 1 base and 3 bases, with 14 bases remaining between them. CDR1 SGHRS and CDR2 YFSETQ come from the germline V gene. The CDR3 spells CASSLNWGPNYEQYF. The CDR3 DNA follows: TGCGCCAGCAGCTTGAACTGGGGGCCGAACTACGAGCAGTACTTC.

The V and J genes are TRBV28 and TRBJ1-1; tentative D call: TRBD1 (6 bases). From germline, CDR1 is MDHEN and CDR2 SYDVKM. The CDR3 contains 15 residues. Trimming took 5 bases from V and 4 from J, leaving 17 bases between them. The CDR3 DNA follows: TGTGCCAGCAGTCCCCGGGGGGGGCCCGCCACTGAAGCTTTCTTT. It is translated as CASSPRGGPATEAFF.

This clone has only a few counts. The chain employs TRBV10-2 and TRBJ1-1, with D unclear. The CDR3 has 14 amino acids. The germline V and J ends were trimmed by 0 bases and 7 bases, with 12 bases remaining between them. Germline V gives CDR1 WSHSY, CDR2 SAAADI. The CDR3: CASSESGSGDEAFF. In nucleotides, the CDR3 is TGCGCCAGCAGTGAGTCTGGATCCGGGGATGAAGCTTTCTTT.

The genes are TRBV7-2 and TRBJ1-2, with 7 positions matching TRBD1. The V and J ends lost 0 bases and 2 bases, in that order; junction bases with no gene match: 3. The length of the CDR3 is 15 residues. The V gene's germline CDR1 is SGHTA and CDR2 FQGNSA. The CDR3 here is CASSLATDRNYGYTF. DNA of the CDR3: TGTGCCAGCAGCTTAGCGACGGACAGGAACTATGGCTACACCTTC.

The rearrangement uses TRBV2 and TRBJ2-5; 10 bases map to TRBD2. Germline CDR1 is SNHLY and CDR2 is FYNNEI. The V gene end was trimmed by 5 bases and the J gene end by 2 bases; junction bases not matched to a gene: 11. The CDR3 length is 17 residues. The CDR3 region is CASSRSGGAIGQETQYF. CDR3 in DNA: TGTGCCAGCAGTAGGAGCGGGGGGGCAATTGGGCAAGAGACCCAGTACTTC.

The chain has TRBV4-1 and TRBJ2-5; 11 bases fit TRBD2. Germline CDR1 reads MGHRA; CDR2 reads YSYEKL. V shed 3 bases and J 0 bases; nucleotides not matched to a gene: 9. The CDR3 sequence is 18 residues long. For the CDR3, the DNA is TGCGCCAGCAGCCAGGGGGAGACTAGCGGGGCGTACCAAGAGACCCAGTACTTC. Amino acid sequence: CASSQGETSGAYQETQYF.

The chain combines TRBV2 with TRBJ1-2; 8 nucleotides line up with TRBD1. This CDR3 has 14 amino acids. Looked up from germline, CDR1 is SNHLY and CDR2 is FYNNEI. V lost 3 bases, J lost 8 bases, and 8 bases stayed unmatched. The CDR3 DNA reads TGTGCCAGCAGTGAGGACAGGGCCCCTCACGGCTACACCTTC. Its protein product is CASSEDRAPHGYTF.

This clone was counted once. The chain joins TRBV5-4 to TRBJ2-3; 7 nucleotides align to TRBD1. Germline V gives CDR1 SGHNT, CDR2 YYREEE (reference sequence). CDR3 length: 16 amino acids. Losses at the gene ends were 1 base for V and 5 bases for J; bases not matched to a gene: 10. Here the CDR3 reads CASSLIGTAQGDTQYF. The DNA for the CDR3 is TGTGCCAGCAGCTTGATAGGGACAGCCCAGGGAGATACGCAGTATTTT.

This rearrangement joins TRBV28 to TRBJ2-7; 7 nucleotides line up with TRBD2. CDR1 is MDHEN, CDR2 SYDVKM, per germline. The CDR3 sequence is 13 residues long. The J segment lost 2 bases and the V segment lost 6 bases, leaving 4 bases of the junction unmatched. The CDR3 sequence is CASSSTSPYEQYF. CDR3 DNA sequence: TGTGCCAGCAGCTCGACTAGCCCCTACGAGCAGTACTTC.

This chain uses TRBV6-5 with TRBJ1-2, with 9 nucleotides matching TRBD1. V dropped 4 bases and J dropped 1; count of bases not matched to a gene: 1. The CDR3 is made up of 14 amino acids. Germline CDR1 reads MNHEY; CDR2 reads SVGAGI. This CDR3 is CASSWTGVNYGYTF. The DNA for the CDR3 is TGTGCCAGCAGTTGGACAGGGGTTAACTATGGCTACACCTTC.

This rearrangement joins TRBV2 to TRBJ1-1; D gene uncertain. V dropped 4 bases and J dropped 1 base, with 7 bases sitting between them. Germline V gene lookup returns CDR1 SNHLY and CDR2 FYNNEI. There are 13 residues in the CDR3. The CDR3 loop is CASSGQENTEAFF. As DNA, the CDR3 is TGTGCCAGCAGTGGGCAGGAGAACACTGAAGCTTTCTTT.

The gene calls are TRBV24-1 and TRBJ1-4; 7 nucleotides align to TRBD1. The germline V gene encodes CDR1 KGHDR and CDR2 SFDVKD. The V gene end was trimmed by 2 bases and the J gene end by 4 bases; junction bases not matched to a gene: 12. The CDR3 loop spans 18 amino acids. CDR3 region: CATSDSRDSRSLNEKLFF. The CDR3 DNA is TGTGCCACCAGTGATTCGCGGGACAGCCGAAGCCTTAATGAAAAACTGTTTTTT.

The gene calls are TRBV19 and TRBJ1-1, with 9 bases fitting TRBD1. V was pared by 4 bases and J by 3 bases, with 3 bases of the junction left unmatched. The CDR3 has 14 amino acids. The germline V gene has CDR1 LNHDA and CDR2 SQIVND (reference sequence). The DNA for the CDR3 is TGTGCCAGTAGTAGGGACAGGGCGGACACTGAAGCTTTCTTT. Protein: CASSRDRADTEAFF. The whole variable domain, remainder taken from reference TRBV19 and TRBJ1-1, is DGGITQSPKYLFRKEGQNVTLSCEQNLNHDAMYWYRQDPGQGLRLIYYSQIVNDFQKGDIAEGYSVSREKKESFPLTVTSAQKNPTAFYLCASSRDRADTEAFFGQGTRLTVV.

This chain connects TRBV6-1 to TRBJ1-2; D is possibly TRBD1 (5 bases). The CDR3 length is 14 residues. The V end lost 2 bases, the J end lost 4 bases, and 11 bases lay between the germline ends. Germline V gives CDR1 MNHNS, CDR2 SASEGT. The CDR3 protein is CASSEMGLLYGYTF. In DNA form, the CDR3 reads TGTGCCAGCAGTGAAATGGGACTACTCTATGGCTACACCTTC.

The gene calls are TRBV19 and TRBJ2-2; D is uncertain. CDR1 is LNHDA and CDR2 is SQIVND in the germline V gene (reference sequence). V lost 2 bases and J 5 bases, leaving 9 bases between the germline ends. There are 14 residues in the CDR3. The CDR3 is CASSIRSQTGELFF. CDR3 sequence (DNA): TGTGCCAGTAGTATACGGTCGCAAACCGGGGAGCTGTTTTTT.